These T cell receptor beta chains were read from a single sample in a study of patients and donors after allogeneic stem cell transplantation. TCRdb re-called the RT-PCR reads with MiXCR, one entry per CDR3 protein. The repertoire includes about 960,000 distinct CDR3 sequences, more than 15% of them detected once, and around 6% sits in the top ten. Sequencing was done on a sample of blood, either unsorted or a sorted T cell fraction (not recorded which). Receptors originate from a human donor who was either an allogeneic HSCT recipient or a stem cell or donor lymphocyte infusion donor (not recorded which). It is not recorded whose cells these are; they may come from a transplant donor. Each CDR3 is given with its conserved first and last residue. Fields, in order: CDR3 DNA, CDR3 protein, V gene, clone size, J gene, D gene. The D gene is left open where the match is weak. The size entry is marked missing in some rows and otherwise reads once, few, many or a size class.

CDR3nt: TGCGCCGGGGCGACAGGGGGCGGCGAGCAGTACTTC
CDR3aa: CAGATGGGEQYF
v_gene: TRBV10-2
abundance: -
j_gene: TRBJ2-7
d_gene: TRBD1

CDR3nt: TGTGCCAGCAGCTTAACGGGGGGCAAAATTTACGAGCAGTACTTC
CDR3aa: CASSLTGGKIYEQYF
v_gene: TRBV13
abundance: once
j_gene: TRBJ2-7
d_gene: -

CDR3nt: TGCAGTGTTTTAAGCCTCCCGGGACAAGAGACCCAGTACTTC
CDR3aa: CSVLSLPGQETQYF
v_gene: TRBV20-1
abundance: -
j_gene: TRBJ2-5
d_gene: -

CDR3nt: TGTGCCAGCAGGACGGGAGCGGGAGAAATGAGGTACGAGCAGTACTTC
CDR3aa: CASRTGAGEMRYEQYF
v_gene: TRBV2
abundance: -
j_gene: TRBJ2-7
d_gene: TRBD2

CDR3nt: TGTGCCAGCAGCTTAGGAAGGGGAGCTGAGCAGTTCTTC
CDR3aa: CASSLGRGAEQFF
v_gene: TRBV11-3
abundance: -
j_gene: TRBJ2-1
d_gene: -

CDR3nt: TGTGCCAGCAGAACTGACAGGTTGAGCTCCTACGAGCAGTACTTC
CDR3aa: CASRTDRLSSYEQYF
v_gene: TRBV7-3
abundance: -
j_gene: TRBJ2-7
d_gene: -

CDR3nt: TGTGCCAGCAGTGACCTAGCGGGAGTTACAAATGAGCAGTTCTTC
CDR3aa: CASSDLAGVTNEQFF
v_gene: TRBV6-4
abundance: few
j_gene: TRBJ2-1
d_gene: TRBD2

CDR3nt: TGCGCCAGCAGCCAATTTGTTGGGACAGCAAGTGTGAACACTGAAGCTTTCTTT
CDR3aa: CASSQFVGTASVNTEAFF
v_gene: TRBV4-1
abundance: -
j_gene: TRBJ1-1
d_gene: TRBD1

CDR3nt: TGTGCCAGCAGCTTATACAGGGGCCACGAGCAGTACTTC
CDR3aa: CASSLYRGHEQYF
v_gene: TRBV7-8
abundance: many
j_gene: TRBJ2-7
d_gene: TRBD1

CDR3nt: TGTGCCAGCAGCTTGGATGATGGGTTCGTGATCTTC
CDR3aa: CASSLDDGFVIF
v_gene: TRBV5-5
abundance: -
j_gene: TRBJ2-1
d_gene: -

CDR3nt: TGCAGTGCTAGGGGACGGTCCGCCGGGGAGCTGTTTTTT
CDR3aa: CSARGRSAGELFF
v_gene: TRBV20-1
abundance: many
j_gene: TRBJ2-2
d_gene: -

CDR3nt: TGTGCCACCAGCAGTCGGGACAGGCTAGACGAGACCCAGTACTTC
CDR3aa: CATSSRDRLDETQYF
v_gene: TRBV15
abundance: -
j_gene: TRBJ2-5
d_gene: TRBD1

CDR3nt: TGTGCCAGCAGTGTCCCTAGCGGGGGTCCCCTCACAGATACGCAGTATTTT
CDR3aa: CASSVPSGGPLTDTQYF
v_gene: TRBV2
abundance: few
j_gene: TRBJ2-3
d_gene: TRBD2

CDR3nt: TGTGCCAGCAGCCCTGAGGTTGCGGGAGGCTATGAGCAGTTCTTC
CDR3aa: CASSPEVAGGYEQFF
v_gene: TRBV27
abundance: -
j_gene: TRBJ2-1
d_gene: TRBD2

CDR3nt: TGTGCCACCTCAATCGGGTCAGATACGCAGTATTTT
CDR3aa: CATSIGSDTQYF
v_gene: TRBV10-3
abundance: -
j_gene: TRBJ2-3
d_gene: -

CDR3nt: TGTGCCAGCTCACTCATTCGGACAGAAACAACTAACTATGGCTACACCTTC
CDR3aa: CASSLIRTETTNYGYTF
v_gene: TRBV18
abundance: -
j_gene: TRBJ1-2
d_gene: -